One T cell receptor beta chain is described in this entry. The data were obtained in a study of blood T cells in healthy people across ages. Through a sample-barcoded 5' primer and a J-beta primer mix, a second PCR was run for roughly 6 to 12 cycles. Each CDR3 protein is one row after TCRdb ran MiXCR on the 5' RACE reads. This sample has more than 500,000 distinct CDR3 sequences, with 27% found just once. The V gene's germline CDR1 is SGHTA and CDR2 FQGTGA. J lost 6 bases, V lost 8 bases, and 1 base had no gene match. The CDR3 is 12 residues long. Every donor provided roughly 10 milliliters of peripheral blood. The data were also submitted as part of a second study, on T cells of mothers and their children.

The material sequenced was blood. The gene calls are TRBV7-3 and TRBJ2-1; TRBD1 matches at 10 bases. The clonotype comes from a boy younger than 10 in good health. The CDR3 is CASGTGVNEQFF. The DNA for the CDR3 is TGTGCCAGCGGGACAGGGGTCAATGAGCAGTTCTTC.